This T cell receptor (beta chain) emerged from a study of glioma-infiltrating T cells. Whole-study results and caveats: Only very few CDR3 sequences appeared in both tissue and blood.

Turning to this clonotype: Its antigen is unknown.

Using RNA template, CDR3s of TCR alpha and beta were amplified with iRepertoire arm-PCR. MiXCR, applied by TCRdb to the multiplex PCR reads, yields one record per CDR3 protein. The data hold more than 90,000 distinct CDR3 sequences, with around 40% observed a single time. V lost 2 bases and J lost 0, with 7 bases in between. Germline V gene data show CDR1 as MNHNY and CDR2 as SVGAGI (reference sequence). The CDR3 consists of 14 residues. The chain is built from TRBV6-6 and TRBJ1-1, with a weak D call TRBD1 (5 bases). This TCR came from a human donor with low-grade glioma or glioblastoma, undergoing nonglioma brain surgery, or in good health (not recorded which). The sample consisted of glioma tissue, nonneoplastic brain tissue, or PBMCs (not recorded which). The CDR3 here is CASSYGGMNTEAFF. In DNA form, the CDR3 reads TGTGCCAGCAGTTACGGGGGGATGAACACTGAAGCTTTCTTT.